This is a list of T cell receptor beta chains from one sample in a study of lymphopenia after photon versus proton radiotherapy. Clones were read by immunoSEQ multiplex PCR, and TCRdb kept only the in-frame ones, dropping some. The repertoire holds about 62,000 clones, 75% to 90% seen once, with 13% in the top ten. The material sequenced was peripheral blood, taken from a patient treated with proton-based radiotherapy. These receptors all come from an older man with esophageal cancer. Each CDR3 is given with its conserved first and last residue. The D gene is left open where the match is weak. Not all rows give a size; the values are once, few, many and, for expanded clones, a class.

TRBV6-6,TRBD1,-,TRBJ2-3,CASSYGTESTDTQYF,TGTGCCAGCAGTTACGGGACAGAGAGCACAGATACGCAGTATTTT
TRBV7-9,-,few,TRBJ1-5,CASSLGGGAEPQHF,TGTGCCAGCAGCTTAGGAGGTGGGGCGGAGCCCCAGCATTTT
TRBV29-1,-,few,TRBJ1-2,CSVTWGRNYGYTF,TGCAGCGTCACTTGGGGCAGAAACTATGGCTACACCTTC
TRBV7-9,-,-,TRBJ2-1,CASSLVGSSYNEQFF,TGTGCCAGCAGCTTAGTGGGGAGCTCCTACAATGAGCAGTTCTTC
TRBV9,TRBD1,once,TRBJ1-6,CASSPPDRDSPLHF,TGTGCCAGCAGCCCCCCCGACAGGGATTCACCCCTCCACTTT
TRBV6-6,TRBD1,-,TRBJ2-7,CASSTQGQPPYEQYF,TGTGCCAGCAGTACCCAGGGACAGCCTCCCTACGAGCAGTACTTC
TRBV29-1,-,-,TRBJ2-1,CSVQAGPQGEQFF,TGCAGCGTCCAGGCGGGACCGCAAGGTGAGCAGTTCTTC
TRBV10-1,-,-,TRBJ1-5,CASSESPVGGSRGPQHF,TGCGCCAGCAGTGAGTCCCCCGTGGGGGGTTCCCGGGGGCCCCAGCATTTT
TRBV30,-,-,TRBJ2-7,CAWTNRGKGTYEQYF,TGTGCCTGGACCAACCGGGGCAAGGGGACCTACGAGCAGTACTTC
TRBV5-6,-,-,TRBJ2-5,CASSLAGRQETQYF,TGTGCCAGCAGCTTGGCAGGGAGACAAGAGACCCAGTACTTC
TRBV9,-,-,TRBJ2-3,CASSVAYRDNTDTQYF,TGTGCCAGCAGCGTAGCTTACCGGGACAACACAGATACGCAGTATTTT
TRBV7-2,TRBD1,-,TRBJ2-7,CASSLVGTGAYEQYF,TGTGCCAGCAGCTTAGTGGGGACAGGGGCCTACGAGCAGTACTTC
TRBV11-2,-,-,TRBJ2-4,CASTLLTKQGAKNIQYF,TGTGCCAGCACCCTTTTAACCAAACAGGGAGCCAAAAACATTCAGTACTTC
TRBV6-4,-,-,TRBJ1-6,CASSMGYNSPLHF,TGTGCCAGCAGTATGGGGTATAATTCACCCCTCCACTTT
TRBV2,TRBD1,-,TRBJ2-1,CASRRRTGGYNEQFF,TGTGCCAGCAGAAGGCGGACAGGTGGATACAATGAGCAGTTCTTC
TRBV30,-,once,TRBJ1-3,CAWWGNTIYF,TGTGCCTGGTGGGGAAACACCATATATTTT
TRBV12-5,-,-,TRBJ2-7,CASGGRGVYEQYF,TGTGCTAGTGGCGGTAGGGGGGTTTACGAGCAGTACTTC
TRBV18,-,-,TRBJ2-3,CASSTGEGSADTQYF,TGTGCCAGCTCGACAGGGGAGGGTTCCGCAGATACGCAGTATTTT
TRBV18,-,-,TRBJ1-2,CASSPTGTEDYGYTF,TGTGCCAGCTCACCAACCGGGACCGAAGACTATGGCTACACCTTC
TRBV27,-,-,TRBJ2-2,CASAVGNTGELFF,TGTGCCTCCGCGGTCGGGAACACCGGGGAGCTGTTTTTT
TRBV7-6,-,-,TRBJ1-1,CASSNGRTEAFF,TGTGCCAGCAGCAACGGACGGACTGAAGCTTTCTTT
TRBV5-5,-,-,TRBJ2-7,CASSLGQEYSYEQYF,TGTGCCAGCAGCTTAGGGCAGGAATACTCCTACGAGCAGTACTTC
TRBV18,-,-,TRBJ2-7,CASSPMQGPSYEQYF,TGTGCCAGCTCACCGATGCAGGGGCCGTCCTACGAGCAGTACTTC
TRBV10-3,TRBD2,-,TRBJ2-1,CATKTSGVDPDEQFF,TGTGCCACCAAGACTAGCGGGGTAGATCCCGATGAGCAGTTCTTC
TRBV19,-,-,TRBJ2-5,CASSIRDTVTTETQYF,TGTGCCAGTAGTATCCGGGACACTGTTACCACAGAGACCCAGTACTTC
TRBV4-1,TRBD1,-,TRBJ1-3,CASSQKTGGFSGNTIYF,TGCGCCAGCAGCCAAAAGACAGGGGGTTTTTCTGGAAACACCATATATTTT
TRBV9,-,few,TRBJ2-7,CASSVGRTGYPYEQYF,TGTGCCAGCAGCGTAGGTCGGACCGGTTACCCTTACGAGCAGTACTTC
TRBV7-9,-,once,TRBJ1-2,CASSSAPWGHDYGYTF,TGTGCCAGCAGCTCCGCACCCTGGGGTCACGACTATGGCTACACCTTC
TRBV5-6,TRBD1,-,TRBJ1-1,CASSIGQGAGTEAFF,TGTGCCAGCAGCATAGGTCAGGGGGCAGGCACTGAAGCTTTCTTT
TRBV19,-,-,TRBJ1-4,CASSSPRRVLNEKLFF,TGTGCCAGTAGTAGTCCTCGACGGGTACTTAATGAAAAACTGTTTTTT
TRBV5-5,TRBD2,-,TRBJ2-3,CASSAGTSGRTDTQYF,TGTGCCAGCAGCGCCGGGACTAGCGGGCGCACAGATACGCAGTATTTT
TRBV5-5,-,many,TRBJ1-5,CASRYGGGGNQPQHF,TGTGCCAGCAGATATGGTGGGGGCGGCAATCAGCCCCAGCATTTT
TRBV19,-,few,TRBJ2-2,CASSGWLGTGELFF,TGTGCCAGTAGTGGGTGGTTGGGCACCGGGGAGCTGTTTTTT
TRBV19,-,few,TRBJ1-2,CASSIWTGGYTF,TGTGCCAGTAGTATATGGACGGGGGGCTACACCTTC
TRBV13,TRBD2,-,TRBJ2-1,CASSPRRGGWNEQFF,TGTGCCAGCAGCCCAAGGCGGGGGGGGTGGAATGAGCAGTTCTTC
TRBV6-1,-,-,TRBJ1-4,CASSESPGTAEKLFF,TGTGCCAGCAGTGAATCCCCCGGGACGGCTGAAAAACTGTTTTTT
TRBV6-6,-,-,TRBJ1-2,CASSNREKAGYGYTF,TGTGCCAGCAGTAACCGGGAAAAAGCTGGCTATGGCTACACCTTC
TRBV5-1,-,-,TRBJ1-1,CASSLAGNTEAFF,TGCGCCAGCAGCTTAGCGGGGAACACTGAAGCTTTCTTT
TRBV11-2,-,-,TRBJ2-3,CASSLDLTDTQYF,TGTGCCAGCAGCTTAGACCTGACAGATACGCAGTATTTT